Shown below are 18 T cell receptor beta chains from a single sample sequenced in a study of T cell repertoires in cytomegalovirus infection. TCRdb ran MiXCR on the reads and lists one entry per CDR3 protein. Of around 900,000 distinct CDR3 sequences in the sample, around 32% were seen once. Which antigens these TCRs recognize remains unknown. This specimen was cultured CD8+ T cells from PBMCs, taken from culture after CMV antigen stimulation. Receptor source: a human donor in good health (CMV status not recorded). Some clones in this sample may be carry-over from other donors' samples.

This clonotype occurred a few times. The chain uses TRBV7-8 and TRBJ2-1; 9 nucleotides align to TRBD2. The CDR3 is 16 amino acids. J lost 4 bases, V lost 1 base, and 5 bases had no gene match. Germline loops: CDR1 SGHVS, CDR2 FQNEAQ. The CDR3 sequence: CASSLEASGDYNEQFF. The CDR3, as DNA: TGTGCCAGCAGCTTAGAGGCTAGCGGGGATTACAATGAGCAGTTCTTC. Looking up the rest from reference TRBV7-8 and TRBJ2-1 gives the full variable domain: GAGVSQSPRYKVAKRGQDVALRCDPISGHVSLFWYQQALGQGPEFLTYFQNEAQLDKSGLPSDRFFAERPEGSVSTLKIQRTQQEDSAVYLCASSLEASGDYNEQFFGPGTRLTVL.

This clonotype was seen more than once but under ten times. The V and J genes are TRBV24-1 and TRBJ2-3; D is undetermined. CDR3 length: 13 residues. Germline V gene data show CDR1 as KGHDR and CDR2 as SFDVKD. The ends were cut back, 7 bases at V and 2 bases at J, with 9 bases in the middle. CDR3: CATRSENTDTQYF. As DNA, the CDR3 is TGTGCCACCAGATCAGAGAACACAGATACGCAGTATTTT.

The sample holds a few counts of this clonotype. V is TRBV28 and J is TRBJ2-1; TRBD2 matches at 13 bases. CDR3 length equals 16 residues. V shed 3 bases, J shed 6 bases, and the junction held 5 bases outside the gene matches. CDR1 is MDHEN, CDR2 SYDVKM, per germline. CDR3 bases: TGTGCCAGCAGTTTCGGGACTAGCGGGGAAGGCAATGAGCAGTTCTTC. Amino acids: CASSFGTSGEGNEQFF.

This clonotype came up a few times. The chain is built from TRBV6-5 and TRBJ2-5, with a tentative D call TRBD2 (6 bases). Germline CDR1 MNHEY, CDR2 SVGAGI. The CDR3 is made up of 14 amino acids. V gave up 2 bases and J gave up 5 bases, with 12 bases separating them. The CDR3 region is CASSYPGRDETQYF. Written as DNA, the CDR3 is TGTGCCAGCAGTTACCCGGGGCGGGATGAGACCCAGTACTTC.

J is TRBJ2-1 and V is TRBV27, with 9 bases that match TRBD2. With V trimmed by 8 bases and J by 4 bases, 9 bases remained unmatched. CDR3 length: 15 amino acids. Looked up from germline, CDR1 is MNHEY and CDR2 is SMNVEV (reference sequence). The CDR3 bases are TGTGCCAGCCGCCTTAGTACTAGCGGGTACAATGAGCAGTTCTTC. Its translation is CASRLSTSGYNEQFF.

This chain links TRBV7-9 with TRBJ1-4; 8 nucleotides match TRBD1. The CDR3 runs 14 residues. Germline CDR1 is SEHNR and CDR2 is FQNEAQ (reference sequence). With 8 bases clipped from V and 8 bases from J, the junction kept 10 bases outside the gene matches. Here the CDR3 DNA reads TGTGCCAGCCTTCCAGGGGGCAGTAACGAAAAACTGTTTTTT. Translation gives CASLPGGSNEKLFF.

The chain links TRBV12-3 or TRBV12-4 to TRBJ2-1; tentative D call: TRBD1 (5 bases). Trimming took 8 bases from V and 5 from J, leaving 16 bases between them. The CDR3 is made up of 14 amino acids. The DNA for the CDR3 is TGTGCCAGCCTGCCGGCTGGCAGGGACAATGAGCAGTTCTTC. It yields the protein CASLPAGRDNEQFF.

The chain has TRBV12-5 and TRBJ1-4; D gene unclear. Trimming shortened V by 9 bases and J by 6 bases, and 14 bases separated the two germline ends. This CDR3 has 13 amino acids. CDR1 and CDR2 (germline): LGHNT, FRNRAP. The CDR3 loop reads CASYRGRDEKLFF. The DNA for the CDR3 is TGTGCTAGCTACCGCGGACGGGATGAAAAACTGTTTTTT.

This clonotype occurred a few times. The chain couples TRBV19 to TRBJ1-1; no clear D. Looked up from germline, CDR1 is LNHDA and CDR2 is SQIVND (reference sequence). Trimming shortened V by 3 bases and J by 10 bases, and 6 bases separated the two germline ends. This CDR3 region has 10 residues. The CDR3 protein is CASSIFRAFF. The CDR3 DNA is TGTGCCAGTAGTATTTTTCGAGCTTTCTTT.

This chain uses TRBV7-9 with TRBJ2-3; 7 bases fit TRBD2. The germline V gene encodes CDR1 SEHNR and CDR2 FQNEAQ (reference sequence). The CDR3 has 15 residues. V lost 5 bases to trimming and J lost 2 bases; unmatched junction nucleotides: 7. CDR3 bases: TGTGCCAGCAGCCCTCGGGGGGACGACACAGATACGCAGTATTTT. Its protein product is CASSPRGDDTDTQYF. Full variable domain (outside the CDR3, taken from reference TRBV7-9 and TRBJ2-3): DTGVSQNPRHKITKRGQNVTFRCDPISEHNRLYWYRQTLGQGPEFLTYFQNEAQLEKSRLLSDRFSAERPKGSFSTLEIQRTEQGDSAMYLCASSPRGDDTDTQYFGPGTRLTVL.

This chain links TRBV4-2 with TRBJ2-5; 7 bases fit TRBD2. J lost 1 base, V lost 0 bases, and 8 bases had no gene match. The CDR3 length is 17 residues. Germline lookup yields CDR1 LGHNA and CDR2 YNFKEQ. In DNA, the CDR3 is TGTGCCAGCAGCCAAGATATAAATAGCGGGCTCCAAGAGACCCAGTACTTC. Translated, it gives CASSQDINSGLQETQYF.

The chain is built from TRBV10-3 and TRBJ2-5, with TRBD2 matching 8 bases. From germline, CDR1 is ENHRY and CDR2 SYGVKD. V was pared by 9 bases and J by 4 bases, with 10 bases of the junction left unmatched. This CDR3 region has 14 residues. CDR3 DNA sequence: TGTGCCATTCTAGCGGGCCTCGTCGGAGAGACCCAGTACTTC. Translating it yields CAILAGLVGETQYF.

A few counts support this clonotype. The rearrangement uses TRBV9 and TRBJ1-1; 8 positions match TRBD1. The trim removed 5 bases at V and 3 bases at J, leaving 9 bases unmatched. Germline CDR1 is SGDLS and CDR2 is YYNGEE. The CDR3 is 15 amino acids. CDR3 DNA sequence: TGTGCCAGCAGAAACGGACAGGGATATCACACTGAAGCTTTCTTT. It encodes CASRNGQGYHTEAFF.

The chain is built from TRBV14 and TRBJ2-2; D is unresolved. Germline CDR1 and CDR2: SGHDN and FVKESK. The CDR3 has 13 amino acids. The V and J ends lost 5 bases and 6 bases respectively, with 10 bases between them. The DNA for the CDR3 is TGTGCCAGCAGCTCCAACCCGGCCGGGGAGCTGTTTTTT. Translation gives CASSSNPAGELFF.

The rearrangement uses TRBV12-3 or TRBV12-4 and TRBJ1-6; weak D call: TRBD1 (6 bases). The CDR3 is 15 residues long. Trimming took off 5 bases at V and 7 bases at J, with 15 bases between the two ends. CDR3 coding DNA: TGTGCCAGCAGTACCGCAACAGGGAAGAATTCACCCCTCCACTTT. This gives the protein CASSTATGKNSPLHF.

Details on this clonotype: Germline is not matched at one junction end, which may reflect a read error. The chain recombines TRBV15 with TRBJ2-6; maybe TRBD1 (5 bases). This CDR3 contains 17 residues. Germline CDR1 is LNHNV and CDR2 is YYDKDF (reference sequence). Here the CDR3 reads CATQGTPLLSGANVLSF. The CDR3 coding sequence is TGTGCCACGCAGGGAACCCCTCTCCTCTCTGGGGCCAACGTCCTGTCTTTC. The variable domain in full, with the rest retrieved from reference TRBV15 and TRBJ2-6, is DAMVIQNPRYQVTQFGKPVTLSCSQTLNHNVMYWYQQKSSQAPKLLFHYYDKDFNNEADTPDNFQSRRPNTSFCFLDIRSPGLGDTAMYLCATQGTPLLSGANVLSFGAGSRLTVL.

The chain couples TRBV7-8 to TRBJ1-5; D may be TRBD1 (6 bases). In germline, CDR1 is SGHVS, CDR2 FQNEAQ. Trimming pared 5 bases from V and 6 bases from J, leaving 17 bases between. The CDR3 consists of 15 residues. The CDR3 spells CASSPDTLDSQPQHF. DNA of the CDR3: TGTGCCAGCAGCCCGGACACCCTGGACAGTCAGCCCCAGCATTTT.

The chain's CDR3 is CASILQGPRNTEAFF. CDR3 nucleotides: TGTGCCAGCATTTTACAGGGGCCGAGGAACACTGAAGCTTTCTTT. The rearrangement links TRBV6-2 or TRBV6-3 to TRBJ1-1; TRBD1 agrees at 7 bases. The length of the CDR3 is 15 residues. Trimming at V came to 7 bases and at J to 1 base, leaving 9 bases not matched to a gene. Germline values: CDR1 MNHEY, CDR2 SVGEGT.